The next 19 T cell receptor beta chains were all read from a single sample in a study of blood T cell repertoires in COVID-19. Some clones are missing from TCRdb's copy, which holds only in-frame ones; the method was immunoSEQ multiplex PCR. This sample has about half a million clones, with approximately 83% found just once. Material: peripheral blood. These TCRs come from a human donor in a cohort sampled during active COVID-19.

The chain employs TRBV9 and TRBJ1-1; 8 bases fit TRBD1. The CDR3 extends over 15 amino acids. The germline gives CDR1 SGDLS, CDR2 YYNGEE. V was pared by 4 bases and J by 1 base, with 6 bases of the junction left unmatched. The CDR3 here is CASSPTGGQNTEAFF. The CDR3 DNA reads TGTGCCAGCAGCCCAACAGGGGGACAGAACACTGAAGCTTTCTTT.

The chain links TRBV19 to TRBJ2-7; a weak D match, TRBD1 (6 bases). Looked up from germline, CDR1 is LNHDA and CDR2 is SQIVND (reference sequence). The CDR3 has 14 amino acids. Between the trimmed V and J ends, which lost 7 bases and 5 bases, there was a span of 18 bases. The CDR3 nucleotides are TGTGCCAGTACCCCAACAGGGCGGAGGAACGAGCAGTACTTC. It encodes CASTPTGRRNEQYF.

This sequence joins TRBV9 and TRBJ2-1, with D possibly TRBD2 on 5 matching bases. The CDR3 is made up of 15 amino acids. Germline V gives CDR1 SGDLS, CDR2 YYNGEE. The V end was cut by 2 bases, the J end by 0 bases, with 9 bases between. The CDR3 bases are TGTGCCAGCAGCGTTAGCGCTAGCTCCTACAATGAGCAGTTCTTC. It specifies CASSVSASSYNEQFF.

V usage is TRBV18 and J usage is TRBJ1-1; D gene uncertain. Trimming removed 1 base from V and 6 bases from J, with 15 bases in between. The CDR3 spans 15 residues. From germline, CDR1 is KGHSH and CDR2 LQKENI. CDR3 DNA sequence: TGTGCCAGCTCACCACAGGACGGAATCGGGGCTGAAGCTTTCTTT. This gives the protein CASSPQDGIGAEAFF. Complete variable domain (other parts from reference TRBV18 and TRBJ1-1): NAGVMQNPRHLVRRRGQEARLRCSPMKGHSHVYWYRQLPEEGLKFMVYLQKENIIDESGMPKERFSAEFPKEGPSILRIQQVVRGDSAAYFCASSPQDGIGAEAFFGQGTRLTVV.

The chain links TRBV29-1 to TRBJ2-1; possibly TRBD2 for D (5 bases). The CDR3 runs to 14 residues. The V gene lost 5 bases and the J gene lost 5 bases, with 16 bases spanning the gap. Germline values: CDR1 SQVTM, CDR2 ANQGSEA. CDR3 bases: TGCAGCGTTCTGACTACCTATAGCCACAATGAGCAGTTCTTC. As protein: CSVLTTYSHNEQFF.

The CDR3: CASSDILETQYF. Written as DNA, the CDR3 is TGTGCCAGCAGCGACATTCTGGAGACCCAGTACTTC. V gene TRBV9 combines with J gene TRBJ2-5; D remains unclear. Germline V gene sequence: CDR1 SGDLS, CDR2 YYNGEE. The CDR3 spans 12 residues. The ends were cut back, 3 bases at V and 5 bases at J, with 8 bases in the middle.

This clone was detected only once. In DNA, the CDR3 is TGTGCCAGCACCATGGGGACAGGGGGCGCAACAGATACGCAGTATTTT. Its translation: CASTMGTGGATDTQYF. The chain recombines TRBV11-2 with TRBJ2-3, with 12 bases fitting TRBD1. The CDR3 has 16 amino acids. Unmatched junction bases numbered 8, after V lost 7 bases and J lost 3 bases. CDR1 and CDR2 (germline): SGHAT, FQNNGV.

This clone has only a few counts. This chain uses TRBV6-2 or TRBV6-3 with TRBJ2-5; TRBD2 matches 10 bases. CDR3 length equals 15 residues. With V trimmed by 2 bases and J by 3 bases, 3 bases remained unmatched. Germline V gives CDR1 MNHEY, CDR2 SVGEGT. This CDR3 is CASSYRGTSEETQYF. Written as DNA, the CDR3 is TGTGCCAGCAGTTACAGGGGGACTAGCGAAGAGACCCAGTACTTC.

The chain joins TRBV28 to TRBJ2-6, with no clear D. The CDR3 is 15 amino acids. Germline V gene sequence: CDR1 MDHEN, CDR2 SYDVKM. The ends were cut back, 4 bases at V and 0 bases at J, with 7 bases in the middle. CDR3 bases: TGTGCCAGCAGTTCGGTCCCCTCTGGGGCCAACGTCCTGACTTTC. It yields the protein CASSSVPSGANVLTF.

The chain has TRBV2 and TRBJ1-4; 9 bases line up with TRBD1. Looked up from germline, CDR1 is SNHLY and CDR2 is FYNNEI. V lost 8 bases to trimming and J lost 6 bases; unmatched junction nucleotides: 7. This CDR3 spans 14 amino acids. The CDR3 bases are TGTGCCAGCGCGTGGGGACAGGGAGATGAAAAACTGTTTTTT. Amino acids: CASAWGQGDEKLFF.

The J gene is TRBJ2-2, the V gene TRBV27, with 7 bases lining up with TRBD1. The ends lost 6 bases at V and 5 bases at J; junction bases unmatched: 6. There are 14 residues in the CDR3. Per germline, CDR1 MNHEY and CDR2 SMNVEV (reference sequence). CDR3 nucleotide sequence: TGTGCCAGCAGGGGACAGCTTTTGACCGGGGAGCTGTTTTTT. Amino acids: CASRGQLLTGELFF.

Note on this clone: Other nucleotide sequences from this sample produce the same CDR3. The DNA for the CDR3 is TGTGCCTGGACGGGTACCAGCGCCTACAATGAGCAGTTCTTC. This codes for CAWTGTSAYNEQFF. The rearrangement uses TRBV30 and TRBJ2-1, with D hard to call. Per the germline V gene, CDR1 is GTSNPN and CDR2 is SVGIG (reference sequence). The CDR3 is 14 residues long. V was shortened by 4 bases and J by 2 bases, with 12 bases between the two germline ends.

The gene calls are TRBV30 and TRBJ2-7; TRBD2 aligns across 11 bases. J gave up 3 bases and V 2 bases, and 9 bases lay outside the gene matches. The CDR3 is 16 residues long. In germline, CDR1 is GTSNPN, CDR2 SVGIG (reference sequence). The CDR3 is CAWSLAGGPRDYEQYF. CDR3 coding DNA: TGTGCCTGGAGTCTAGCGGGAGGACCTCGCGACTACGAGCAGTACTTC.

The rearrangement joins TRBV7-3 to TRBJ2-1; D possibly corresponds to TRBD1 (6 bases). With 6 bases removed from V and 9 bases from J, the gap between germline ends came to 15 bases. CDR1 and CDR2 (germline): SGHTA, FQGTGA. CDR3 length: 13 residues. CDR3 protein: CASRGQLGTEQFF. The CDR3 DNA follows: TGTGCCAGCAGGGGACAACTAGGAACTGAGCAGTTCTTC.

The V call is TRBV28, the J call TRBJ1-2; 9 nucleotides align to TRBD1. V was pared by 10 bases and J by 5 bases, with 17 bases of the junction left unmatched. This CDR3 is built from 16 residues. In germline, CDR1 is MDHEN, CDR2 SYDVKM. This CDR3 is CATPLEHRGRIYGYTF. CDR3 sequence (DNA): TGTGCCACCCCCCTAGAACACAGGGGGCGAATATATGGCTACACCTTC.

The chain carries TRBV29-1 and TRBJ2-3; 10 bases map to TRBD2. The CDR3 covers 15 residues. Trimming took 6 bases from V and 3 from J; bases not matched to a gene: 9. Per germline, CDR1 SQVTM and CDR2 ANQGSEA. Written as DNA, the CDR3 is TGCAGCGTGGTTCTAGCGGGAGTCGGTACAGATACGCAGTATTTT. Translation: CSVVLAGVGTDTQYF.

This chain joins TRBV19 and TRBJ2-1; D is unresolved. The length of the CDR3 is 15 residues. The V and J ends lost 5 bases and 0 bases respectively, with 11 bases between them. Germline V CDR1 and CDR2: LNHDA, SQIVND (reference sequence). The CDR3 here is CASSSSSSSYNEQFF. DNA for the CDR3: TGTGCCAGTAGTTCCTCGTCGTCCTCCTACAATGAGCAGTTCTTC.

The chain uses TRBV9 and TRBJ1-4; 7 nucleotides match TRBD1. Unmatched junction bases numbered 7, after V lost 0 bases and J lost 5 bases. CDR3 length: 16 amino acids. Germline V gene data show CDR1 as SGDLS and CDR2 as YYNGEE. CDR3: CASSVGSGTDNEKLFF. The CDR3 bases are TGTGCCAGCAGCGTAGGGTCGGGGACAGACAATGAAAAACTGTTTTTT.

The gene calls are TRBV18 and TRBJ2-3; D is undetermined. The germline CDR1 and CDR2 sequences are KGHSH and LQKENI. Trimming took off 3 bases at V and 6 bases at J, with 10 bases between the two ends. This CDR3 has 13 amino acids. In DNA form, the CDR3 reads TGTGCCAGCTCACCCTACAGTGAGGATACGCAGTATTTT. Encoded protein: CASSPYSEDTQYF.